The entry below gives a single T cell receptor beta chain sequence along with its context. The data derive from a study of shared T cell receptors in the human thymus. Assay used: immunoSEQ multiplex PCR; TCRdb lists only in-frame clones, some missing. The sample includes 720,000 or so clones, 70% to 90% of them seen just once. The germline gives CDR1 MDHEN, CDR2 SYDVKM. V trimming: 10 bases; J trimming: 4 bases; junction bases outside the gene matches: 10. This CDR3 is built from 15 residues. These same records also appear under a second study, on human thymus T cells. From that study: Thymic material originated from resections removed in the course of corrective heart surgery.

This receptor was taken from a girl less than two years old with a congenital heart defect. The rearrangement uses TRBV28 and TRBJ2-3; TRBD1 matches at 11 bases. Specimen: thymocytes. The CDR3 loop is CATQDRGRGADTQYF. CDR3 nucleotides: TGTGCCACCCAGGACAGGGGGCGTGGGGCAGATACGCAGTATTTT.